This T cell receptor (beta chain) was obtained from a study of shared clonotypes between healthy human individuals. Study-wide results and limits: Genetic and exposure-history diversity was limited by the few donors. Shared clonotypes across all four donors exceeded non-shared ones in generation probability.

Comments on this clone: Its antigen is unidentified.

CDR1 and CDR2 from the germline V gene are SGHTA and FQGNSA. The CDR3 covers 15 residues. The V and J ends lost 4 bases and 9 bases, in that order; junction bases with no gene match: 11. Only in-frame clones appear in the TCRdb table, and some are missing; sequencing was by immunoSEQ multiplex PCR. The table shows about 2.4 million clones, with approximately 94% occurring only once. This sequence joins TRBV7-2 and TRBJ2-7, with 11 nucleotides matching TRBD2. This receptor was obtained from a man aged 18 to 29 in good health. What was sequenced was naive CD4+ T cells sorted from blood. Subset in this sample: CD45RA+ positively selected. The CDR3 region is CASSSQGGLAVTQYF. As DNA, the CDR3 is TGTGCCAGCAGCTCCCAAGGGGGACTAGCGGTCACGCAGTACTTC.